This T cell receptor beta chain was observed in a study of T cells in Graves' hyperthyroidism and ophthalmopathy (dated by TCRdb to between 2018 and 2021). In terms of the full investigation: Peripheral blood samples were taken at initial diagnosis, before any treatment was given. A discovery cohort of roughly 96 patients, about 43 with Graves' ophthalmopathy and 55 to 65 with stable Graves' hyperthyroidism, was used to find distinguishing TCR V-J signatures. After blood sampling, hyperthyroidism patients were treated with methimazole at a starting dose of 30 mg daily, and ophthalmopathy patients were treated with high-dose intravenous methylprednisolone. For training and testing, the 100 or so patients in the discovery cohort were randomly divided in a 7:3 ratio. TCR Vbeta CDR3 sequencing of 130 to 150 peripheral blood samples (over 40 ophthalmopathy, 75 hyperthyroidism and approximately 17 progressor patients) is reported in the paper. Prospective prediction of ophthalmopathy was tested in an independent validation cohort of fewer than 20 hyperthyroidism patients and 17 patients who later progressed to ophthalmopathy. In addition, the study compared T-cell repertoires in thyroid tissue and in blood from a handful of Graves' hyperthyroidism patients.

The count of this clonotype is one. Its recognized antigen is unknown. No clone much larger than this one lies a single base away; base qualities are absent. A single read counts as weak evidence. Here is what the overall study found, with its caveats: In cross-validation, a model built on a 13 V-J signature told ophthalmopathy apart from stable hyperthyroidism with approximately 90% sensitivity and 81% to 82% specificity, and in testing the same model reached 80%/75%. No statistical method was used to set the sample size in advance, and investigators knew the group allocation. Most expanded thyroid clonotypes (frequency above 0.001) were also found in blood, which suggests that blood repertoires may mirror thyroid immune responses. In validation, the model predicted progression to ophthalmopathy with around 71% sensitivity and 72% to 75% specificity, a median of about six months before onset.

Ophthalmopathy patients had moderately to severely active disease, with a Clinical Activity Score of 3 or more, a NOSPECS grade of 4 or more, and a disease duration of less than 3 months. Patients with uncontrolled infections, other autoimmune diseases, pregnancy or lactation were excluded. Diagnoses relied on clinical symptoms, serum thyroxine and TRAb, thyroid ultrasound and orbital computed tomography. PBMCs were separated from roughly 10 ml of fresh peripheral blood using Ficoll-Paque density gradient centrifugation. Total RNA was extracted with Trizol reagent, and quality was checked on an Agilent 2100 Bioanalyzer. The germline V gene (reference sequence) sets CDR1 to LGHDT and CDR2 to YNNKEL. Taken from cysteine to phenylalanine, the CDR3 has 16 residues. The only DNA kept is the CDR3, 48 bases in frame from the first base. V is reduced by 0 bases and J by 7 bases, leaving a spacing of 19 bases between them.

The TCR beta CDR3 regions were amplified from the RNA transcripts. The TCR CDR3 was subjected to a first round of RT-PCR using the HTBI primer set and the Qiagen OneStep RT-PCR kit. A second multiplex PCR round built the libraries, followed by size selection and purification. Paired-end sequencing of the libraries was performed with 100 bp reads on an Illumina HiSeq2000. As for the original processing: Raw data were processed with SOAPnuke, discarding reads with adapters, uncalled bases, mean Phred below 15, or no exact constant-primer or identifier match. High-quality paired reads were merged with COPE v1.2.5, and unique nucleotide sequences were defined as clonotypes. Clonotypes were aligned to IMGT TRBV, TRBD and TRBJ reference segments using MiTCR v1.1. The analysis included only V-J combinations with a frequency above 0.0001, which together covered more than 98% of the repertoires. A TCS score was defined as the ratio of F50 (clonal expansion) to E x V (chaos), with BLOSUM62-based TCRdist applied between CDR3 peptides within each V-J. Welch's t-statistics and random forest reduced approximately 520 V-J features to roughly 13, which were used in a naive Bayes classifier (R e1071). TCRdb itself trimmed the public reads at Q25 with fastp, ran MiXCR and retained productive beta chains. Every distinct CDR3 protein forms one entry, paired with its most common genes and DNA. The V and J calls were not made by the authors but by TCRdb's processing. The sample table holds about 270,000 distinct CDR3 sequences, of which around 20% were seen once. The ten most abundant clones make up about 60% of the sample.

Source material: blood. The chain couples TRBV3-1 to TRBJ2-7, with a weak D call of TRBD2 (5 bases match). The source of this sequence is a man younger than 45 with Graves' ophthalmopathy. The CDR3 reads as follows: CASSQDTDYPTSEQYF. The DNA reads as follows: TGTGCCAGCAGCCAAGATACCGACTATCCCACTAGTGAGCAGTACTTC.